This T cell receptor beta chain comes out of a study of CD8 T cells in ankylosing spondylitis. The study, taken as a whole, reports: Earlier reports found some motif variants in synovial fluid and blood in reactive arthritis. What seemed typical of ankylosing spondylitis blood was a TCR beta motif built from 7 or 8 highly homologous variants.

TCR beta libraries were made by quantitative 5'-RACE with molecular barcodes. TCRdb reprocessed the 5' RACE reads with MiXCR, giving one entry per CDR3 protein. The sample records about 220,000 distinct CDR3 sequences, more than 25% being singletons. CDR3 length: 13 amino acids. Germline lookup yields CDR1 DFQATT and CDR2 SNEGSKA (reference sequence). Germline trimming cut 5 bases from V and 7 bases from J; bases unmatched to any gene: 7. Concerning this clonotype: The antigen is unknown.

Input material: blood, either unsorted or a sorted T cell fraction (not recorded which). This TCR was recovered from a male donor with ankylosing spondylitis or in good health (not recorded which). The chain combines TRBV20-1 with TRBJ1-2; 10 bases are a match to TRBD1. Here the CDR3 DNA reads TGCAGTGCTCTCCGACAGGGGGCGAGTGGCTACACCTTC. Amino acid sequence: CSALRQGASGYTF.